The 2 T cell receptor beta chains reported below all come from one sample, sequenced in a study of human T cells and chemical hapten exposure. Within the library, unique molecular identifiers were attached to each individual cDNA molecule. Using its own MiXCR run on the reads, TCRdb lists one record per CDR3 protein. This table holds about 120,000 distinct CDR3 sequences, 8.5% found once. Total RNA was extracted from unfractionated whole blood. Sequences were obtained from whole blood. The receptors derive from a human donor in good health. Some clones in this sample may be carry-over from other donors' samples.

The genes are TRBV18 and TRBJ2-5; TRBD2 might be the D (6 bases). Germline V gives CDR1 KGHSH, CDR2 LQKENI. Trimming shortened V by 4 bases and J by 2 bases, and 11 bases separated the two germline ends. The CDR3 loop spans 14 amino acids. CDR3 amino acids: CASSRGTSQETQYF. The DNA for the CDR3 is TGTGCCAGCTCACGGGGGACTTCGCAAGAGACCCAGTACTTC.

The CDR3 here is CSVSQGARNTEAFF. CDR3 nucleotide sequence: TGCAGCGTTTCACAGGGGGCGCGGAACACTGAAGCTTTCTTT. The chain links TRBV29-1 to TRBJ1-1, with 9 nucleotides matching TRBD1. From germline, CDR1 is SQVTM and CDR2 ANQGSEA. V dropped 5 bases and J dropped 1; count of bases not matched to a gene: 5. The CDR3 length is 14 residues.